The entry below gives a single TCR beta chain sequence along with its context. The sample is drawn from a study of technical replicates of blood from a few donors. CDR1 is SGHAT and CDR2 is FQNNGV in the germline V gene. The CDR3 sequence is 13 residues long. The V gene lost 5 bases and the J gene lost 2 bases, with 10 bases spanning the gap. The protocol was immunoSEQ multiplex PCR, while the TCRdb copy is restricted to in-frame clones and leaves out a portion. Of 72,000 or so clones in the sample, 85% to 95% are singletons; the top ten hold 0.3% to 0.45%. This receptor was obtained from a human donor in good health. The sample comprised T cells isolated from PBMCs. V and J are TRBV11-2 and TRBJ2-7, with D possibly matching TRBD2 (6 bases). For the CDR3, the DNA is TGTGCCAGCAGCCCGGACTACCCCTACGAGCAGTACTTC. It specifies CASSPDYPYEQYF.